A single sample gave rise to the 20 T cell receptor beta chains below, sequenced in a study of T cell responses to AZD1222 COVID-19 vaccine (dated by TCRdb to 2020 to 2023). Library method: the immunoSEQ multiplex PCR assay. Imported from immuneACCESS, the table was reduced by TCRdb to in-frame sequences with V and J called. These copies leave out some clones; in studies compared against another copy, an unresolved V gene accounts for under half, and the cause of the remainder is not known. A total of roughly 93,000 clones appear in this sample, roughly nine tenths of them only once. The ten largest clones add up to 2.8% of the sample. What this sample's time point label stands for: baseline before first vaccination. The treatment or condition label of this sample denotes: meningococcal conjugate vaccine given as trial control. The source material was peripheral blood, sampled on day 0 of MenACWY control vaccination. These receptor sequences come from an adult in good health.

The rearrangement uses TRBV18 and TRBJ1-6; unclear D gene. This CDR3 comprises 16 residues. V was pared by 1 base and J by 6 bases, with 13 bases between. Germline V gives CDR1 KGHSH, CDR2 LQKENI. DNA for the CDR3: TGTGCCAGCTCACCACAGTCGGCAGGCCCTAATTCACCCCTCCACTTT. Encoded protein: CASSPQSAGPNSPLHF.

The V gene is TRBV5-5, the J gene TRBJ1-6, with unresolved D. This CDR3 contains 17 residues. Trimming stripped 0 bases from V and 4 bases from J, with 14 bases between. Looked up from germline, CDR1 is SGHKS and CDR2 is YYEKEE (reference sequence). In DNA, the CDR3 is TGTGCCAGCAGCTTGGTCCTTGTTGGGGTATATAATTCACCCCTCCACTTT. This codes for CASSLVLVGVYNSPLHF.

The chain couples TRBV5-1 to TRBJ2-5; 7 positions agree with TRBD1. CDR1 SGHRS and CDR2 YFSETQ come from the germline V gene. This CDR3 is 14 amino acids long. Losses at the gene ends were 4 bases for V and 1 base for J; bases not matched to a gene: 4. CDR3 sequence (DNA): TGCGCCAGCAGCCCCGGGACAGTCCAAGAGACCCAGTACTTC. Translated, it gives CASSPGTVQETQYF.

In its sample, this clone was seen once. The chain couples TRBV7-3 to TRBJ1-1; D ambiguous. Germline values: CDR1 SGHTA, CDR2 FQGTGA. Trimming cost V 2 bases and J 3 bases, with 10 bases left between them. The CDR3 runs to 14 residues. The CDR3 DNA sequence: TGTGCCAGCAGCTTAGCAGGTTGGCACACTGAAGCTTTCTTT. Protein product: CASSLAGWHTEAFF.

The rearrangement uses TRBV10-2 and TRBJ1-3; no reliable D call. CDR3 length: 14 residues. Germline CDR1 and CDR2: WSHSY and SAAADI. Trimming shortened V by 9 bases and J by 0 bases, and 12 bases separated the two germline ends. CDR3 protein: CASEDRTSGNTIYF. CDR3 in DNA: TGCGCCAGTGAAGACCGCACCTCTGGAAACACCATATATTTT.

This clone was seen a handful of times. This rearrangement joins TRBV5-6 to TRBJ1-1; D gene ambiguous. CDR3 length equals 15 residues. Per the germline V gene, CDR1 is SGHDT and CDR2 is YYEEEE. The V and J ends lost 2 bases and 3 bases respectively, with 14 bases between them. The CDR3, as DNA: TGTGCCAGCAGCTTTCTACCGGGGAGAGACACTGAAGCTTTCTTT. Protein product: CASSFLPGRDTEAFF.

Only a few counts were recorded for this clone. The CDR3 sequence is CASSQGADGDQPQHF. For the CDR3, the DNA is TGCGCCAGCAGCCAAGGAGCTGACGGCGATCAGCCCCAGCATTTT. The V gene is TRBV4-3, the J gene TRBJ1-5; D unclear. V was clipped by 1 base and J by 5 bases, with 12 bases between them. The CDR3 extends over 15 amino acids. Per germline, CDR1 LGHNA and CDR2 YSLEER.

For the CDR3, the DNA is TGTGCCAGCAGTTATAGAGAGACCCAGTACTTC. Translating it yields CASSYRETQYF. The chain combines TRBV12-3 or TRBV12-4 with TRBJ2-5; D is unresolved. Trimming pared 4 bases from V and 4 bases from J, leaving 4 bases between. The CDR3 has 11 amino acids.

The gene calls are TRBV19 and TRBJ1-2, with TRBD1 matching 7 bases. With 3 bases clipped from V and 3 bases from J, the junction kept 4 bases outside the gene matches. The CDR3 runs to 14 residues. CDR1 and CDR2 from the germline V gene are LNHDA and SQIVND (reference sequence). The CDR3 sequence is CASSISQGHYGYTF. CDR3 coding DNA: TGTGCCAGTAGTATTTCACAGGGGCACTATGGCTACACCTTC.

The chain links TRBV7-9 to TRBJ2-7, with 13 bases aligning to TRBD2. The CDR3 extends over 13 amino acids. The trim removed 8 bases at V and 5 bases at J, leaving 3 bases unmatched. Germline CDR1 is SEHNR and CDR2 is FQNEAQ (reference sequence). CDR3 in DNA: TGTGCCAGCGGACTAGCGGGGGTTCACGAGCAGTACTTC. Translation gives CASGLAGVHEQYF.

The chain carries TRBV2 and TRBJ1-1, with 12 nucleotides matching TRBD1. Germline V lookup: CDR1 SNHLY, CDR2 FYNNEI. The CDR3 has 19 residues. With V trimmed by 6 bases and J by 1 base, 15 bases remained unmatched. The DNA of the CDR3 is TGTGCCAGCAGCGGACTCCTCCGGGACAGGGGGCTGTGGAACACTGAAGCTTTCTTT. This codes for CASSGLLRDRGLWNTEAFF.

CDR3 nucleotides: TGTGCCAGCAGCTTAGGGACAGGGCTCTATGGCTACACCTTC. Protein product: CASSLGTGLYGYTF. The chain recombines TRBV7-9 with TRBJ1-2; TRBD1 agrees at 8 bases. CDR3 length: 14 amino acids. Germline-derived CDR1 and CDR2 are SEHNR and FQNEAQ (reference sequence). J gave up 4 bases and V 1 base, and 2 bases lay outside the gene matches.

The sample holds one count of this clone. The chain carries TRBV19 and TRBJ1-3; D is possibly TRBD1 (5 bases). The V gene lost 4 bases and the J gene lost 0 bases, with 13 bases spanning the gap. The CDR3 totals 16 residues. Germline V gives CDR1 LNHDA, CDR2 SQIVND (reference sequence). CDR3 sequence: CASSTFLDSSGNTIYF. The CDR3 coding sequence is TGTGCCAGTAGTACCTTCCTAGACAGCTCTGGAAACACCATATATTTT.

In nucleotides, the CDR3 is TGTGCCTGGTCACAGGGTGTCCGGGGTACCCTCCACTTT. This translates into CAWSQGVRGTLHF. This chain links TRBV30 with TRBJ1-6, with D tentatively TRBD1 (6 bases). The V and J ends lost 5 bases and 14 bases respectively, with 19 bases between them. The germline gives CDR1 GTSNPN, CDR2 SVGIG (reference sequence). This CDR3 region has 13 residues.

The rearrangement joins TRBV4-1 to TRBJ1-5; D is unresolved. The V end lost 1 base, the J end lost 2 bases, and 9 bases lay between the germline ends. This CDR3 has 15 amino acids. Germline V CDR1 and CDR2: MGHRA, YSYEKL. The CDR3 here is CASSQVLQGNQPQHF. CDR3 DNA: TGCGCCAGCAGCCAAGTTCTGCAGGGCAATCAGCCCCAGCATTTT.

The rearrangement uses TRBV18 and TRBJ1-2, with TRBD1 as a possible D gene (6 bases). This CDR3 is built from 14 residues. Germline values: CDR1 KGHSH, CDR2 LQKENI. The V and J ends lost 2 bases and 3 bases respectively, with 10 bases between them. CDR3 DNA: TGTGCCAGCTCACCAGGGACACCATACTATGGCTACACCTTC. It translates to CASSPGTPYYGYTF.

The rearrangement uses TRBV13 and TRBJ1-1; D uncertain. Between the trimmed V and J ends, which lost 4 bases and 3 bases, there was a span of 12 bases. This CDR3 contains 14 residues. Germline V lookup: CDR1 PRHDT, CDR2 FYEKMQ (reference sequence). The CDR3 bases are TGTGCCAGCAGCTCTAGGGATCTGGACACTGAAGCTTTCTTT. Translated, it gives CASSSRDLDTEAFF.

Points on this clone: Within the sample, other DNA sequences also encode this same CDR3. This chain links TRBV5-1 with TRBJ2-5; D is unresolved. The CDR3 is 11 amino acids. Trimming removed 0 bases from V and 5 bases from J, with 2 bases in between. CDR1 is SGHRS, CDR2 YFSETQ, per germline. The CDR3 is CASSLEETQYF. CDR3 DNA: TGCGCCAGCAGCTTGGAGGAGACCCAGTACTTC.

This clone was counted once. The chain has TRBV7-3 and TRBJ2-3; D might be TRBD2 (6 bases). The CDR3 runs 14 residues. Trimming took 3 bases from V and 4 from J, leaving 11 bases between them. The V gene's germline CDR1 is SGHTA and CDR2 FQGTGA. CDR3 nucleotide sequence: TGTGCCAGCAGCTTCAACGGCGGGGCAGATACGCAGTATTTT. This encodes CASSFNGGADTQYF.

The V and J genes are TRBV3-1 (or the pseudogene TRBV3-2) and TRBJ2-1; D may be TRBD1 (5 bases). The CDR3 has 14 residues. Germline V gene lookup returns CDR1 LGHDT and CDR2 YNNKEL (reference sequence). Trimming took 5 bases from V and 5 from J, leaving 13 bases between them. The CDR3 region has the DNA TGTGCCAGCAGCTTTTTGACAGTGCACAATGAGCAGTTCTTC. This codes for CASSFLTVHNEQFF.